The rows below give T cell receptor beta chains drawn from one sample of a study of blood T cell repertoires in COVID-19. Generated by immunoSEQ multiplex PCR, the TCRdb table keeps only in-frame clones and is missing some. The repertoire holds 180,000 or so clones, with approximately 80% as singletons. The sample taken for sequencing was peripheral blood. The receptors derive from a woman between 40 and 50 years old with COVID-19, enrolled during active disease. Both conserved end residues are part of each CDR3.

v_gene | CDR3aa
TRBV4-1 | CASSQEVLGTSGLLTQYF
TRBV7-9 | CASSLVIEAGELFF
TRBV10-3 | CAIEGDSYEQYF
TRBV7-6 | CASSVRGGVNDEQFF
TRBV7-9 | CASSLAAAYEQYF
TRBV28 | CASRQSLTGELFF
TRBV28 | CASSFGGTDNQPQHF
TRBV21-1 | CASTPDRTSGNTIYF
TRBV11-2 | CASSLDWGLGGASDTQYF
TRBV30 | CAWSKGRTGGYTF
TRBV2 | CASSEVHRGNEQFF
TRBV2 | CASSRDRGWNSPLHF
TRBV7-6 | CASSLDGGPMNTEAFF
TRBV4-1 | CASSQAIQGYYEQYF
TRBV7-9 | CASSLGVRQGPSTDTQYF
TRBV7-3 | CASSLNPSPLSSYNEQFF
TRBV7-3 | CASSLSAGGDTQYF
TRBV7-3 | CASSLSGGSIDTQYF
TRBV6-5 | CASRGQGFSGNTIYF
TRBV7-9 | CAGTSGGYNEQFF
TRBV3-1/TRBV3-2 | CASSPDRAGYGYTF
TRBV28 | CASSFLWGGDFTGELFF
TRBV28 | CASSLWGRGRDSNQPQHF
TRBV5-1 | CASSLDGRGEAFF
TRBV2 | CASSGLAGGTDTQYF
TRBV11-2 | CASSFQSLAPNTQYF
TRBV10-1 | CASRQGKETQYF
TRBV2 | CASKGQGTDTQYF
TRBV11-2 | CASSLGTLASASNEQFF
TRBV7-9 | CASSSAGEGHEQYF
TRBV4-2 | CASSQGSGGFNEQFF
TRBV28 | CASSITLSSTDTQYF
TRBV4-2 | CASSQDESLWETQYF
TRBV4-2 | CASSQARTGMETQYF
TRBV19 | CASSIGQGPQPQHF
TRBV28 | CASSLTTAGYGLGNIQYF
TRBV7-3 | CASSLGGRETQYF
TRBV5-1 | CASSLDRGDYGYTF
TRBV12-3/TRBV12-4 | CASSDQGNYGYTF
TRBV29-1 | CSVLAGGFLEAFF
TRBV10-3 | CAISESRRLPLAGPEQFF
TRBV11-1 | CASSSSFRGTGELFF
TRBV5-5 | CASRGGPTSSSYNSPLHF
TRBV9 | CASSTDRSGELFF
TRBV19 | CASRGPGVQETQYF
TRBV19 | CASTRLAESYNEQFF
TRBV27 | CASSRPGSEQYF